This TCR beta chain is drawn from a study of technical replicates of blood from several donors. The CDR3 has 11 amino acids. The V gene lost 0 bases and the J gene lost 10 bases, with 5 bases spanning the gap. Per germline, CDR1 SGHKS and CDR2 YYEKEE (reference sequence). Method: immunoSEQ multiplex PCR; TCRdb's copy keeps in-frame clones and lacks some. The table lists about 81,000 clones, approximately 97% of them singletons. V gene TRBV5-5 combines with J gene TRBJ2-1; D is uncertain. Sequencing was done on a sample of T cells isolated from PBMCs. This receptor was identified in a human donor in good health. The CDR3 region is CASSLAREQFF. The CDR3 DNA sequence: TGTGCCAGCAGCTTGGCGAGGGAGCAGTTCTTC.